Listed below are T cell receptor beta chains from one sample, sequenced in a study of PD-1 blockade in classical Hodgkin lymphoma. The table came from immunoSEQ multiplex PCR; TCRdb's copy has only in-frame clones and leaves some out. Here the sample spans around 50,000 clones, around 89% being singletons. Sequencing used peripheral blood mononuclear cells (PBMCs), obtained before the fourth cycle of nivolumab. These receptors were obtained from a human donor with classical Hodgkin lymphoma. Both conserved end residues are part of each CDR3. The D gene is left open where the match is weak. Not all rows give a size; the values are once, few, many and, for expanded clones, a class.

j_gene: TRBJ1-2
abundance: .
len: 14
v_gene: TRBV11-2
d_gene: .
CDR3nt: TGTGCCAGCAGCTTAATGTCTAATATGGGAATCAACGCCTTC
CDR3aa: CASSLMSNMGINAF

j_gene: TRBJ1-1
abundance: .
len: 12
v_gene: TRBV25-1
d_gene: .
CDR3nt: TGTGCCAGCAGTAAGACAGGCCTTGAAGCTTTCTTT
CDR3aa: CASSKTGLEAFF

j_gene: TRBJ2-1
abundance: once
len: 15
v_gene: TRBV7-3
d_gene: TRBD2
CDR3nt: TGTGCCAGCAGCTCCACACAGCGGGAGGACAATGAGCAGTTCTTC
CDR3aa: CASSSTQREDNEQFF

j_gene: TRBJ1-3
abundance: .
len: 15
v_gene: TRBV4-1
d_gene: .
CDR3nt: TGCGCCAGCAGCCAAGCCCATTTTTCTGGAAACACCATATATTTT
CDR3aa: CASSQAHFSGNTIYF

j_gene: TRBJ2-7
abundance: .
len: 14
v_gene: TRBV5-1
d_gene: .
CDR3nt: TGCGCCAGTTCCACTGGAGAAGGGGCCTACGAGCAGTACTTC
CDR3aa: CASSTGEGAYEQYF

j_gene: TRBJ2-1
abundance: .
len: 14
v_gene: TRBV29-1
d_gene: .
CDR3nt: TGCAGCGTTGAGTTGTGGGGAAGGGACAATGAGCAGTTCTTC
CDR3aa: CSVELWGRDNEQFF

j_gene: TRBJ2-1
abundance: .
len: 16
v_gene: TRBV7-7
d_gene: .
CDR3nt: TGTGCTAGCAGCTTGGGCCATGGTGCAGGCAACAATGAGCAGTTCTTC
CDR3aa: CASSLGHGAGNNEQFF

j_gene: TRBJ2-4
abundance: .
len: 13
v_gene: TRBV7-9
d_gene: .
CDR3nt: TGTGCCAGCAGCCCCGGGGGATCGGTCATTCAGTACTTC
CDR3aa: CASSPGGSVIQYF

j_gene: TRBJ2-1
abundance: once
len: 16
v_gene: TRBV9
d_gene: .
CDR3nt: TGTGCCAGCAGCTTTCGGGACGTAGGCCTGCGGAATGAGCAGTTCTTC
CDR3aa: CASSFRDVGLRNEQFF

j_gene: TRBJ2-2
abundance: .
len: 14
v_gene: TRBV15
d_gene: .
CDR3nt: TGTGCCACCAGCAGAGATCGAATGGGCGGGGAGCTGTTTTTT
CDR3aa: CATSRDRMGGELFF

j_gene: TRBJ2-3
abundance: .
len: 14
v_gene: TRBV5-1
d_gene: TRBD2
CDR3nt: TGCGCCAGCAGCTCCGGGACTAGCTCAGATACGCAGTATTTT
CDR3aa: CASSSGTSSDTQYF

j_gene: TRBJ2-1
abundance: .
len: 15
v_gene: TRBV27
d_gene: TRBD2
CDR3nt: TGTGCCAGCAGTCTGGGACTAGCGGGAGTGAGGGAGCAGTTCTTC
CDR3aa: CASSLGLAGVREQFF

j_gene: TRBJ2-7
abundance: .
len: 17
v_gene: TRBV27
d_gene: TRBD1
CDR3nt: TGTGCCAGCAGTTTACGGGCCTCCGGGACAGGGACCTACGAGCAGTACTTC
CDR3aa: CASSLRASGTGTYEQYF

j_gene: TRBJ2-3
abundance: .
len: 11
v_gene: TRBV11-3
d_gene: .
CDR3nt: TGTGCCAGCAGCTTAGGAGATACGCAGTATTTT
CDR3aa: CASSLGDTQYF

j_gene: TRBJ1-2
abundance: .
len: 13
v_gene: TRBV15
d_gene: .
CDR3nt: TGTGCCACCAGCAGAGAATTCAGTACGGGCTACACCTTC
CDR3aa: CATSREFSTGYTF

j_gene: TRBJ1-1
abundance: .
len: 14
v_gene: TRBV11-3
d_gene: .
CDR3nt: TGTGCCAGCAGCTTATATCAGGGGCCTAGTGAAGCTTTCTTT
CDR3aa: CASSLYQGPSEAFF

j_gene: TRBJ2-1
abundance: .
len: 16
v_gene: TRBV9
d_gene: TRBD2
CDR3nt: TGTGCCAGCAGCGTAGTCCCCGGGACTAGCGTCAGTGAGCAGTTCTTC
CDR3aa: CASSVVPGTSVSEQFF

j_gene: TRBJ2-2
abundance: .
len: 16
v_gene: TRBV5-4
d_gene: TRBD2
CDR3nt: TGTGCCAGCAGCCAGGTAGCGGGGTCGAACACCGGGGAGCTGTTTTTT
CDR3aa: CASSQVAGSNTGELFF

j_gene: TRBJ1-1
abundance: once
len: 13
v_gene: TRBV6-1
d_gene: .
CDR3nt: TGTGCCAGCAGTCCCCAGGGCGGCACTGAAGCTTTCTTT
CDR3aa: CASSPQGGTEAFF

j_gene: TRBJ1-1
abundance: .
len: 16
v_gene: TRBV5-1
d_gene: .
CDR3nt: TGCGCCAGCAGCCCCTCAGGGGCCACAATGAACACTGAAGCTTTCTTT
CDR3aa: CASSPSGATMNTEAFF

j_gene: TRBJ1-5
abundance: .
len: 15
v_gene: TRBV27
d_gene: .
CDR3nt: TGTGCCAGTGGTACCGAGTTGGATAGCAATCAGCCCCAGCATTTT
CDR3aa: CASGTELDSNQPQHF

j_gene: TRBJ1-4
abundance: .
len: 15
v_gene: TRBV28
d_gene: .
CDR3nt: TGTGCCAGCAGTTCGGCGATCGCAACTAATGAAAAACTGTTTTTT
CDR3aa: CASSSAIATNEKLFF

j_gene: TRBJ1-4
abundance: .
len: 12
v_gene: TRBV29-1
d_gene: TRBD1
CDR3nt: TGCAGCGTCGGGGACAGCCGAGAAAAACTGTTTTTT
CDR3aa: CSVGDSREKLFF

j_gene: TRBJ2-2
abundance: .
len: 15
v_gene: TRBV6-4
d_gene: .
CDR3nt: TGTGCCAGCAGTGACTCAGGCCTAAACACCGGGGAGCTGTTTTTT
CDR3aa: CASSDSGLNTGELFF

j_gene: TRBJ2-1
abundance: .
len: 10
v_gene: TRBV20-1
d_gene: .
CDR3nt: TGCAGTGCTTACGGGAATGAGCAGTTCTTC
CDR3aa: CSAYGNEQFF

j_gene: TRBJ2-3
abundance: .
len: 13
v_gene: TRBV28
d_gene: .
CDR3nt: TGTGCCACCTGGCACAGTAGCACAGATACGCAGTATTTT
CDR3aa: CATWHSSTDTQYF

j_gene: TRBJ2-7
abundance: .
len: 13
v_gene: TRBV6-5
d_gene: .
CDR3nt: TGTGCCAGCAGTTTGGGTGGAGTTGGCGAGCAGTACTTC
CDR3aa: CASSLGGVGEQYF

j_gene: TRBJ1-3
abundance: .
len: 13
v_gene: TRBV19
d_gene: .
CDR3nt: TGTGCCAGTAGTATTGGGGCTGGAAACACCATATATTTT
CDR3aa: CASSIGAGNTIYF

j_gene: TRBJ1-2
abundance: .
len: 16
v_gene: TRBV11-3
d_gene: .
CDR3nt: TGTGCCAGCAGCTCCGATCCGGACCCGAGCTACTATGGCTACACCTTC
CDR3aa: CASSSDPDPSYYGYTF

j_gene: TRBJ2-1
abundance: .
len: 16
v_gene: TRBV2
d_gene: .
CDR3nt: TGTGCCAGCAGTGAACGGGCGGAGGCAGCGGGCAATGAGCAGTTCTTC
CDR3aa: CASSERAEAAGNEQFF

j_gene: TRBJ1-5
abundance: .
len: 13
v_gene: TRBV28
d_gene: .
CDR3nt: TGTGCCAGCACCCACGGGGATGGCCAGCCCCAGCATTTT
CDR3aa: CASTHGDGQPQHF

j_gene: TRBJ2-5
abundance: .
len: 14
v_gene: TRBV9
d_gene: TRBD1
CDR3nt: TGTGCCAGCGATGAAGCAGGGGGACAAGAGACCCAGTACTTC
CDR3aa: CASDEAGGQETQYF

j_gene: TRBJ2-7
abundance: .
len: 15
v_gene: TRBV5-1
d_gene: TRBD2
CDR3nt: TGCGCCAGCAGCTGGGGACTAGCGGGAAGGGACGAGCAGTACTTC
CDR3aa: CASSWGLAGRDEQYF

j_gene: TRBJ2-5
abundance: .
len: 12
v_gene: TRBV7-9
d_gene: .
CDR3nt: TGTGCCAGCAGCTTTGCACAAGAGACCCAGTACTTC
CDR3aa: CASSFAQETQYF

j_gene: TRBJ2-1
abundance: .
len: 19
v_gene: TRBV10-3
d_gene: TRBD2
CDR3nt: TGTGCCATCAGTGAGTCTAAGGGTAGCGGGGGTAGCTCCTACAATGAGCAGTTCTTC
CDR3aa: CAISESKGSGGSSYNEQFF

j_gene: TRBJ2-2
abundance: .
len: 15
v_gene: TRBV5-1
d_gene: TRBD2
CDR3nt: TGCGCCAGCAGCTTCGGGACTAGCGGCACCGGGGAGCTGTTTTTT
CDR3aa: CASSFGTSGTGELFF

j_gene: TRBJ1-1
abundance: few
len: 11
v_gene: TRBV30
d_gene: .
CDR3nt: TGTGCCTGGAGTGGGACTGGGGAAGCTTTCTTT
CDR3aa: CAWSGTGEAFF

j_gene: TRBJ1-2
abundance: .
len: 14
v_gene: TRBV28
d_gene: .
CDR3nt: TGTGCCAGCAGTTTACAGGGACGGAATCCTGGCTACACCTTC
CDR3aa: CASSLQGRNPGYTF

j_gene: TRBJ1-2
abundance: .
len: 17
v_gene: TRBV11-3
d_gene: .
CDR3nt: TGTGCCAGCAGCTTAGTGGGGACACCCGGATCTAACTATGGCTACACCTTC
CDR3aa: CASSLVGTPGSNYGYTF

j_gene: TRBJ2-7
abundance: few
len: 14
v_gene: TRBV7-9
d_gene: TRBD1
CDR3nt: TGTGCCAGCAGCCCACCGGGACAGTACTACGAGCAGTACTTC
CDR3aa: CASSPPGQYYEQYF

j_gene: TRBJ2-3
abundance: .
len: 15
v_gene: TRBV6-1
d_gene: .
CDR3nt: TGTGCCAGCAGTGAAGGGAGGTCAGGGACAGATACGCAGTATTTT
CDR3aa: CASSEGRSGTDTQYF

j_gene: TRBJ1-3
abundance: once
len: 13
v_gene: TRBV28
d_gene: TRBD1
CDR3nt: TGTGCCAGCATTGGACAGGCTGGAAACACCATATATTTT
CDR3aa: CASIGQAGNTIYF

j_gene: TRBJ2-2
abundance: .
len: 11
v_gene: TRBV29-1
d_gene: .
CDR3nt: TGCAGCGTTGAGTTGGCCGGGGAGCTGTTTTTT
CDR3aa: CSVELAGELFF

j_gene: TRBJ2-5
abundance: .
len: 14
v_gene: TRBV15
d_gene: .
CDR3nt: TGTGCCACCAGCAGGTTCGGGGAGAGGGAGACCCAGTACTTC
CDR3aa: CATSRFGERETQYF

j_gene: TRBJ2-5
abundance: .
len: 14
v_gene: TRBV9
d_gene: .
CDR3nt: TGTGCCAGCAGCGTTTTGGGGGGAGAGGGGACCCAGTACTTC
CDR3aa: CASSVLGGEGTQYF

j_gene: TRBJ2-7
abundance: .
len: 14
v_gene: TRBV5-5
d_gene: .
CDR3nt: TGTGCCAGCAGCCTGATGACAGCAACCTACGAGCAGTACTTC
CDR3aa: CASSLMTATYEQYF

j_gene: TRBJ2-1
abundance: .
len: 16
v_gene: TRBV11-1
d_gene: TRBD2
CDR3nt: TGTGCCAGCAGCTCATGGCGGCTAGCGGAGGGTAATGAGCAGTTCTTC
CDR3aa: CASSSWRLAEGNEQFF

j_gene: TRBJ2-3
abundance: .
len: 15
v_gene: TRBV11-2
d_gene: TRBD1
CDR3nt: TGTGCCAGCAGCTTAGGACAGGGGCACACAGATACGCAGTATTTT
CDR3aa: CASSLGQGHTDTQYF

j_gene: TRBJ2-1
abundance: .
len: 14
v_gene: TRBV6-5
d_gene: .
CDR3nt: TGTGCCAGCTCAGTTATAAGCGGCTACAATGAGCAGTTCTTC
CDR3aa: CASSVISGYNEQFF

j_gene: TRBJ1-4
abundance: .
len: 15
v_gene: TRBV5-1
d_gene: .
CDR3nt: TGCGCCAGCAGCCCCGGGGACACAACTAATGAAAAACTGTTTTTT
CDR3aa: CASSPGDTTNEKLFF

j_gene: TRBJ2-1
abundance: .
len: 15
v_gene: TRBV6-5
d_gene: TRBD2
CDR3nt: TGTGCCAGCAGTTACAGCGGGAGCGCCTACAATGAGCAGTTCTTC
CDR3aa: CASSYSGSAYNEQFF

j_gene: TRBJ1-4
abundance: .
len: 16
v_gene: TRBV18
d_gene: .
CDR3nt: TGTGCCAGCTCACCCAGACCCGGGACCGAAGTTGAAAAACTGTTTTTT
CDR3aa: CASSPRPGTEVEKLFF

j_gene: TRBJ2-1
abundance: .
len: 17
v_gene: TRBV4-2
d_gene: .
CDR3nt: TGTGCCAGCAGCCAATCGGCACTCGGGGGTCTCTACAATGAGCAGTTCTTC
CDR3aa: CASSQSALGGLYNEQFF

j_gene: TRBJ2-7
abundance: .
len: 15
v_gene: TRBV4-1
d_gene: .
CDR3nt: TGCGCCAGCAGCCAAGTATCCAGGGGCTCCTACGAGCAGTACTTC
CDR3aa: CASSQVSRGSYEQYF